The source of this TCR beta chain is a study of Ad26.COV2.S vaccination and SARS-CoV-2 variants. As for the study in general: Intramuscular Ad26.COV2.S doses were given once or twice, 56 days apart.

Assay used: immunoSEQ multiplex PCR; TCRdb lists only in-frame clones, some missing. Here the sample spans approximately 300,000 clones, 85% to 90% being singletons. Notes on the study in general: Vaccine recipients had higher spike-specific TCR breadth than placebo recipients.

As for this clone: Its target is unknown.

The CDR3 is 14 amino acids. From germline, CDR1 is LGHDT and CDR2 YNNKEL (reference sequence). Trimming stripped 1 base from V and 1 base from J, with 8 bases between. Stated treatment: some 19 received Ad26.COV2.S at low or high dose, single or two shots; about 5 received placebo; per-sample allocation not given. Each sample was drawn 63 days after the first injection (of vaccine or placebo). At a Boston site, the person donating was an adult of 18-55 years. The vaccine delivered Wuhan-strain SARS-CoV-2 spike through an Ad26 vector. This clonotype was obtained from a person between 18 and 65 years old who received the Ad26.COV2.S COVID-19 vaccine or a placebo. This specimen consisted of peripheral blood, obtained in a trial of Ad26.COV2.S vaccine versus placebo. The genes are TRBV3-1 (or the pseudogene TRBV3-2) and TRBJ2-7; D is uncertain. CDR3 in amino acids: CASSQGKASYEQYF. CDR3 nucleotides: TGTGCCAGCAGCCAAGGAAAAGCGTCCTACGAGCAGTACTTC.